Given below is one T cell receptor (beta chain) in context. The source of the sample is a study of PD-L1 blockade in urothelial cancer. Across the whole study: About 90% of the roughly 29 patients were men with bladder-origin urothelial cancer.

Specified time point: peripheral blood 6 weeks after treatment start. Sequenced by immunoSEQ multiplex PCR; TCRdb stores in-frame clones only, minus some. The sample lists more than 45,000 clones, 80% to 90% occurring once. This clonotype originated in a man between 70 and 80 years old with urothelial cancer. This material consisted of PBMCs, taken around atezolizumab (anti-PD-L1) treatment.

CDR3 nucleotides: TGTGCCAGCTCACTAGCAGGGGCCCGGGGGGAACAGCCCCAGCATTTT. This codes for CASSLAGARGEQPQHF. The V gene is TRBV18, the J gene TRBJ1-5, with a tentative D call TRBD1 (6 bases). This CDR3 has 16 residues. Trimming pared 4 bases from V and 7 bases from J, leaving 20 bases between. In germline, CDR1 is KGHSH, CDR2 LQKENI.